The sequence of this T cell receptor (beta chain) was determined in a study of T cell responses to AZD1222 COVID-19 vaccine. Using immunoSEQ multiplex PCR, the repertoire was profiled, and TCRdb retains in-frame clones only, with some absent. The sample holds 150,000 to 200,000 clones, around 91% seen once. CDR3 length equals 14 residues. Looked up from germline, CDR1 is MNHEY and CDR2 is SVGAGI. Deletions cut 5 bases from V and 2 bases from J, with 10 bases between. This receptor was taken from an adult who received the AZD1222 COVID-19 vaccine. Sequenced here: peripheral blood, sampled 28 days after the second AZD1222 dose. J is TRBJ1-5 and V is TRBV6-5, with D possibly TRBD1 on 5 matching bases. CDR3 amino acids: CASSPDRRNQPQHF. The CDR3, as DNA: TGTGCCAGCAGTCCTGACAGACGCAATCAGCCCCAGCATTTT.